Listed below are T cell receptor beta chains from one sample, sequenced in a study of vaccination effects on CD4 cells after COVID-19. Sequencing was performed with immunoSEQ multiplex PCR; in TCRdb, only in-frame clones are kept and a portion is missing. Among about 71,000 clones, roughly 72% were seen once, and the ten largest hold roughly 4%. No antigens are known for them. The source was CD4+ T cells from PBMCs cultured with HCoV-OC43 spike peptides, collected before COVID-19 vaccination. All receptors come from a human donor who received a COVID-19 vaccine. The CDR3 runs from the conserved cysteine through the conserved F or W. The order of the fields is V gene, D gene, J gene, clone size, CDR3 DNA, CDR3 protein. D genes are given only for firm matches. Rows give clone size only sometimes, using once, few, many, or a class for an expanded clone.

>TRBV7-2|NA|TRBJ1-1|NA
TGTGCCAGCAGCTTGCAGGGAGATGGCACTGAAGCTTTCTTT
CASSLQGDGTEAFF
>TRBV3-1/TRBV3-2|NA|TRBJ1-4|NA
TGTGCCAGCAGCCTTGGGGGGGATGAAAAACTGTTTTTT
CASSLGGDEKLFF
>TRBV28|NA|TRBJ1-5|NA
TGTGCCAGCAGAGGGGGAGGTCAGCCCCAGCATTTT
CASRGGGQPQHF
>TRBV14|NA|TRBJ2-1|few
TGTGCCAGCAGCCGCATGTTAAATGAGCAGTTCTTC
CASSRMLNEQFF
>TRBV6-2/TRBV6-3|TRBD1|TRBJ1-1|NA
TGTGCCAGCAGTTCCCTTGGGACAGGGAACACTGAAGCTTTCTTT
CASSSLGTGNTEAFF
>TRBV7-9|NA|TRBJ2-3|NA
TGTGCCAGCAGCTTAGTCGGGGGCAAAGACGCAGATACGCAGTATTTT
CASSLVGGKDADTQYF
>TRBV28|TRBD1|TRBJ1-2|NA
TGTGCCAGCAGTTCTACCGGGACAGCTAACTATGGCTACACCTTC
CASSSTGTANYGYTF
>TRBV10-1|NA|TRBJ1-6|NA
TGCGCCAGCAGTGAAGGGGCGGATTCACCCCTCCACTTT
CASSEGADSPLHF
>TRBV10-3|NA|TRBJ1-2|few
TGTGCCCCCAACCCCGCTTATTATGGCTACACCTTC
CAPNPAYYGYTF
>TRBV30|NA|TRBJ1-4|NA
TGTGCCTGGAGTTCTTCACCAACAGAGGCAACTAATGAAAAACTGTTTTTT
CAWSSSPTEATNEKLFF
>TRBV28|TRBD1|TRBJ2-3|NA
TGTGCCAGCAGTATACGACAGGGTCTAGGAGATACGCAGTATTTT
CASSIRQGLGDTQYF
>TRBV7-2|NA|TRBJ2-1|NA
TGTGCCAGCAGCTTACTAGGGGATGAGCAGTTCTTC
CASSLLGDEQFF
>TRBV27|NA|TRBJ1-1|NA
TGTGCCAGCATCCGAACCCGGACGGCGAACACTGAAGCTTTCTTT
CASIRTRTANTEAFF
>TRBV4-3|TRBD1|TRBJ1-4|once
TGCGCCAGCAGCCAAGGACCGCCGGGACAGGGACGGGGTGAAAAACTGTTTTTT
CASSQGPPGQGRGEKLFF
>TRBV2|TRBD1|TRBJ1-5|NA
TGTGCCAGCAGTCCTAGTACCGGGACAGGGAGTCAGCCCCAGCATTTT
CASSPSTGTGSQPQHF
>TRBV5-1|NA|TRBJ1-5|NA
TGCGCCAGCAGCTTGGGACTTCGGGGGCCCCAGCATTTT
CASSLGLRGPQHF
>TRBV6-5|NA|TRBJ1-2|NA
TGTGCCAGCAGTTACTCTTCAGGGGCCTACTATGGCTACACCTTC
CASSYSSGAYYGYTF
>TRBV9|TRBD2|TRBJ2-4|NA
TGTGCCAGCAGCGTAGCGGCTAGCGGGGGGCTTGGGGCCAAAAACATTCAGTACTTC
CASSVAASGGLGAKNIQYF
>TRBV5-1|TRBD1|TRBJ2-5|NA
TGCGCCAGCAGCTCTCGAACAGGGGAAGAAGAGACCCAGTACTTC
CASSSRTGEEETQYF
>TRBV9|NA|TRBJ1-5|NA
TGTGCCAGCAGCGTAGTCGACAGCCCGGCCCAGCCCCAGCATTTT
CASSVVDSPAQPQHF
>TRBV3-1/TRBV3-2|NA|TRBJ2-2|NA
TGTGCCAGCAGCCAAAAGCCGGGGACATGGAACACCGGGGAGCTGTTTTTT
CASSQKPGTWNTGELFF
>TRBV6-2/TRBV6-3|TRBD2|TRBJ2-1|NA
TGTGCCAGCAGTCAAGGGACTAGCAGCTACAATGAGCAGTTCTTC
CASSQGTSSYNEQFF
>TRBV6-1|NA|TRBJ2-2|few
TGTGCCAGCAGTGCAAACTCCGGGATTAACACCGGGGAGCTGTTTTTT
CASSANSGINTGELFF
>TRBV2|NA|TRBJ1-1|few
TGTGCCAGCAGTCGGAGGCGGACTGAAGCTTTCTTT
CASSRRRTEAFF
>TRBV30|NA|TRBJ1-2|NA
TGTGCCCTGGTCACGGGGCGGAACTATGGCTACACCTTC
CALVTGRNYGYTF
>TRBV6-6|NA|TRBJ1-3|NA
TGTGCCAGCAGCGTCCCTGGTGGAAACACCATATATTTT
CASSVPGGNTIYF
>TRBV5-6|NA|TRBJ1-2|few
TGTGCCAGCAGCTGGACCGAGGCTGGGGGAGGCTACACCTTC
CASSWTEAGGGYTF
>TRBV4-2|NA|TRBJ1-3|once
TGTGCCAGCAGCCAAGGCCCGGGGGATGGGGGAAACACCATATATTTT
CASSQGPGDGGNTIYF
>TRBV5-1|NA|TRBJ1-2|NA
TGCGCCAGCAGCACGGATGGGGGCTTAGTGTATGGCTACACCTTC
CASSTDGGLVYGYTF
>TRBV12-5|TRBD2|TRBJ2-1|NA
TGTGCTAGTGGTTCAAGCGGGAATAATGAGCAGTTCTTC
CASGSSGNNEQFF
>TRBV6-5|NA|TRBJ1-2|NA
TGTGCCAGCAGTTACGGGGATGGCTACACCTTC
CASSYGDGYTF
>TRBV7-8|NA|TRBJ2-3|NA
TGTGCCAGCAGCCCCTGGACAGCCCGCACAGATACGCAGTATTTT
CASSPWTARTDTQYF
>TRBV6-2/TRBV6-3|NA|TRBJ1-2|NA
TGTGCCAGCATCCCTGGAGCGGGCGGCTATGGCTACACCTTC
CASIPGAGGYGYTF
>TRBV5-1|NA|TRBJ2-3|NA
TGCGCCAGCAGTCGGAGAATAGGGGCAGATACGCAGTATTTT
CASSRRIGADTQYF
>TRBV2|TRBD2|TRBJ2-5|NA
TGTGCCAGCAGGCCCGGGGGCGGGGGGCGAGAGACCCAGTACTTC
CASRPGGGGRETQYF
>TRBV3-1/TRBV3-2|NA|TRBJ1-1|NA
TGTGCCAGCAGATTCAGGGCCTCGAACACTGAAGCTTTCTTT
CASRFRASNTEAFF
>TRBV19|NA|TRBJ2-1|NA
TGTGCCAGTAGTATAACCAATGAGCAGTTCTTC
CASSITNEQFF
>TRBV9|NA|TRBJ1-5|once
TGTGCCAGCAGCCCCGACATTGGGCAGGGGAGTAGCAATCAGCCCCAGCATTTT
CASSPDIGQGSSNQPQHF
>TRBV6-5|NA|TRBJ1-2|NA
TGTGCCAGCAGGTTGACACGCTTCGGGGGCGGCTACACCTTC
CASRLTRFGGGYTF
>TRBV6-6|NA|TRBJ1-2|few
TGTGCCAGCAGTCATTCAGCCGGCTACACCTTC
CASSHSAGYTF
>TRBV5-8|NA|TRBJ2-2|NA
TGTGCCAGCTATGACCGGCCGAACACCGGGGAGCTGTTTTTT
CASYDRPNTGELFF
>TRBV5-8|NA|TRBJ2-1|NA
TGTGCCAGCAGTTCCGACAGAGCTTACAATGAGCAGTTCTTC
CASSSDRAYNEQFF
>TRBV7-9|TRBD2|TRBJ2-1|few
TGTGCCAGCAGCTTGGTACTAGCGGGGGCCCTTAGGCAGTTCTTC
CASSLVLAGALRQFF
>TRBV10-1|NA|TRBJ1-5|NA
TGCGCCAGCAGTGAGAAGGGGTTTCAGCCCCAGCATTTT
CASSEKGFQPQHF
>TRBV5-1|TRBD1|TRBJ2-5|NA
TGCGCCAGCAGCTTGGGACAGGGGGCAGTAGAGACCCAGTACTTC
CASSLGQGAVETQYF
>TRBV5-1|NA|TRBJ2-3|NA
TGCGCCAGCAGTCGCGGAGCCACAGATACGCAGTATTTT
CASSRGATDTQYF
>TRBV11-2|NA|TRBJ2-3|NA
TGTGCCAGCAGCTTTAGATCAGGAGATACGCAGTATTTT
CASSFRSGDTQYF
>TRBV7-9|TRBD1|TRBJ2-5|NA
TGTGCCAGCAGCCTAACCGGGACAGCCCAAGAGACCCAGTACTTC
CASSLTGTAQETQYF
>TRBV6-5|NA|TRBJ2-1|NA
TGTGCCGCCACGCCCTTACCCACTTTGGGGAATGAGCAGTTCTTC
CAATPLPTLGNEQFF
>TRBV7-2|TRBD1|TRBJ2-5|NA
TGTGCCAGCAGCTTAGCACAGGGGGCATGGGAGACCCAGTACTTC
CASSLAQGAWETQYF
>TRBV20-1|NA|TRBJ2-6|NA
TGCAGTGCTAGTAACATTCTAGGCCAATGGTCTGGGGCCAACGTCCTGACTTTC
CSASNILGQWSGANVLTF
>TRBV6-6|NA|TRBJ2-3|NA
TGTGCCAGCAGTGTCGAAAAGAACTGGTCTGGGGATACGCAGTATTTT
CASSVEKNWSGDTQYF
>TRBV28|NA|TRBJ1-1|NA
TGTGCCAGCAAATTGACAGTCCCGAACACTGAAGCTTTCTTT
CASKLTVPNTEAFF
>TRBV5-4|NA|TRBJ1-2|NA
TGTGCCAGCAGCCTCTCCGGGGCTATCTATGGCTACACCTTC
CASSLSGAIYGYTF
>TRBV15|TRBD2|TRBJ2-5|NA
TGTGCCACCAGCAGAGCAACGACTAGCAAAGAGACCCAGTACTTC
CATSRATTSKETQYF
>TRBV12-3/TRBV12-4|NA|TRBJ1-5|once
TGTGCCAGCAGTTTCTCAAGCAATCAGCCCCAGCATTTT
CASSFSSNQPQHF